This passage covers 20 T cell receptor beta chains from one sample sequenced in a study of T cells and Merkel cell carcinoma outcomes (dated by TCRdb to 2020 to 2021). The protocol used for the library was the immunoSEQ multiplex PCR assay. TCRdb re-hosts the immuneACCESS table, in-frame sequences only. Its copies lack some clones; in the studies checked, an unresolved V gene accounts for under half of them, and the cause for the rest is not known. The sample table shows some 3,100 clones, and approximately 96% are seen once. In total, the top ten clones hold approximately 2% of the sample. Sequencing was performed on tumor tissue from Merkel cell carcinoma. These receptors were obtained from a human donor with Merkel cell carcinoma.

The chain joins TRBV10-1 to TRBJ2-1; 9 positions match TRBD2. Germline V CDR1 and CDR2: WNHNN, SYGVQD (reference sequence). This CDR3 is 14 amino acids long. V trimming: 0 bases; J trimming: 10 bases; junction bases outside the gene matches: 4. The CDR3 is CASSESPLAGEQFF. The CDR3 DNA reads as TGCGCCAGCAGTGAGTCTCCCCTAGCGGGGGAGCAGTTCTTC.

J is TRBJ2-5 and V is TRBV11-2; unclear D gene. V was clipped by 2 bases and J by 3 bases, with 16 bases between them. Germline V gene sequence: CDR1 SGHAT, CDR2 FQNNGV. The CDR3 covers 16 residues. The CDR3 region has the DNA TGTGCCAGCAGCTTACTGTATGGCAGAGAAGAAGAGACCCAGTACTTC. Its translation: CASSLLYGREEETQYF.

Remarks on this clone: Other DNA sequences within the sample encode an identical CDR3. Written as DNA, the CDR3 is TGTGCCAGCAGCAAAGAGGCTAAAACCTACGAGCAGTACTTC. Its protein is CASSKEAKTYEQYF. The J gene is TRBJ2-7, the V gene TRBV7-2, with D unclear. V was trimmed by 5 bases and J by 2 bases, leaving 13 bases between them. The CDR3 length is 14 residues. Germline V gives CDR1 SGHTA, CDR2 FQGNSA. Together with reference TRBV7-2 and TRBJ2-7, the CDR3 gives the full variable domain: GAGVSQSPSNKVTEKGKDVELRCDPISGHTALYWYRQSLGQGLEFLIYFQGNSAPDKSGLPSDRFSAERTGGSVSTLTIQRTQQEDSAVYLCASSKEAKTYEQYFGPGTRLTVT.

The CDR3 coding sequence is TGTGCCAGCACCCTACATGTGAACACTGAAGCTTTCTTT. Translation: CASTLHVNTEAFF. This rearrangement joins TRBV6-1 to TRBJ1-1; D is ambiguous. Trimming took 7 bases from V and 0 from J, leaving 9 bases between them. In germline, CDR1 is MNHNS, CDR2 SASEGT. The CDR3 length is 13 residues.

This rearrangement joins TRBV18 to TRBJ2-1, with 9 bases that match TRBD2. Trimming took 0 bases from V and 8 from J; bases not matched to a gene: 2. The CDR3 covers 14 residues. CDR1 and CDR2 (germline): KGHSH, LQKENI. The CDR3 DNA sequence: TGTGCCAGCTCACCACCTCCTAGCGGGGATGAGCAGTTCTTC. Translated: CASSPPPSGDEQFF. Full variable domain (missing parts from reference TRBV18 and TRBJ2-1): NAGVMQNPRHLVRRRGQEARLRCSPMKGHSHVYWYRQLPEEGLKFMVYLQKENIIDESGMPKERFSAEFPKEGPSILRIQQVVRGDSAAYFCASSPPPSGDEQFFGPGTRLTVL.

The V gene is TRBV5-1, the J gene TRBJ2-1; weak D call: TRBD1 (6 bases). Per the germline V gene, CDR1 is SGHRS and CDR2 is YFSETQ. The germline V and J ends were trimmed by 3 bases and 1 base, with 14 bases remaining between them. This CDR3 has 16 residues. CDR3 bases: TGCGCCAGCAGCTCCGGACCTAGGGGGTCCTACAATGAGCAGTTCTTC. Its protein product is CASSSGPRGSYNEQFF.

The CDR3 sequence is CSARDRTGLFF. The CDR3 bases are TGCAGTGCTAGAGATCGTACAGGGTTGTTCTTC. The chain is built from TRBV20-1 and TRBJ2-1; weak D call: TRBD1 (6 bases). The CDR3 length is 11 residues. The V end was cut by 0 bases, the J end by 15 bases, with 12 bases between. Germline CDR1 and CDR2: DFQATT and SNEGSKA (reference sequence).

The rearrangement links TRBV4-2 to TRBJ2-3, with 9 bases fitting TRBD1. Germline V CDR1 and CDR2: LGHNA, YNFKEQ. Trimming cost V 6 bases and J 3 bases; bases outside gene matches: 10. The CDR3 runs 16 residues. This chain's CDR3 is CASRGLDRGRTDTQYF. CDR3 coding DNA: TGTGCCAGCAGAGGATTGGACAGGGGTAGGACAGATACGCAGTATTTT.

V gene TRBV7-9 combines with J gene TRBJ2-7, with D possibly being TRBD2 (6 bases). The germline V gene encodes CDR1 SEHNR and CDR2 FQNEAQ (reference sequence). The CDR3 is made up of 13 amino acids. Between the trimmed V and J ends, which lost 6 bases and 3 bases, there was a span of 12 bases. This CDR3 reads CASRGGPIYEQYF. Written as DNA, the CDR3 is TGTGCCAGCAGGGGGGGACCGATCTACGAGCAGTACTTC.

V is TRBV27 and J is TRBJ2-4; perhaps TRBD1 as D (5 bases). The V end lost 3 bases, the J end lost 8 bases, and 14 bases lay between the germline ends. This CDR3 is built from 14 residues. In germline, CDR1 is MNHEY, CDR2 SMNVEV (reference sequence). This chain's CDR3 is CASSLGRDRYIQYF. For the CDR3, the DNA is TGTGCCAGCAGTTTGGGCAGGGATAGGTACATTCAGTACTTC.

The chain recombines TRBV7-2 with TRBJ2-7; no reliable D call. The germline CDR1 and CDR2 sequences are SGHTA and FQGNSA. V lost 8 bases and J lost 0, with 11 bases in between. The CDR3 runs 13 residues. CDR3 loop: CASCPPSSYEQYF. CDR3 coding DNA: TGTGCCAGCTGCCCGCCGAGCTCCTACGAGCAGTACTTC.

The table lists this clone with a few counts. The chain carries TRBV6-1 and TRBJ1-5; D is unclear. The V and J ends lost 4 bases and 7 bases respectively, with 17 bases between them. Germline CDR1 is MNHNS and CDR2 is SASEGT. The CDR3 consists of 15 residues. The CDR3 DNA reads TGTGCCAGCAGTGTACGTTATCGGGTAGGCCAGCCCCAGCATTTT. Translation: CASSVRYRVGQPQHF.

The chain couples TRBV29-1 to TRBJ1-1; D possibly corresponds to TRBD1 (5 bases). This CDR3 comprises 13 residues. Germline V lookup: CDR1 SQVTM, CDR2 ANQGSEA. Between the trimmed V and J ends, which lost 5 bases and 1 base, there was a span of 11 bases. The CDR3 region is CSVTGTANTEAFF. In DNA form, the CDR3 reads TGCAGCGTTACCGGGACCGCGAACACTGAAGCTTTCTTT.

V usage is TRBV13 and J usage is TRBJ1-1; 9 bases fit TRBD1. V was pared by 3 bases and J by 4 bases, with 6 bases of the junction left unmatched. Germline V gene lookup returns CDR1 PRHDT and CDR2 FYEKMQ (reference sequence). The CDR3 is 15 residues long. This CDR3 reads CASSFTGGGGTEAFF. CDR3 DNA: TGTGCCAGCAGCTTTACAGGGGGCGGTGGCACTGAAGCTTTCTTT.

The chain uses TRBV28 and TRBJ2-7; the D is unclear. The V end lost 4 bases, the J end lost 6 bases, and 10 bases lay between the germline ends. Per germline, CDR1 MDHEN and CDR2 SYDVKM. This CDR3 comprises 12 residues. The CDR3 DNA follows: TGTGCCAGCAGTTCGCTATATTCCGAGCAGTACTTC. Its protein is CASSSLYSEQYF.

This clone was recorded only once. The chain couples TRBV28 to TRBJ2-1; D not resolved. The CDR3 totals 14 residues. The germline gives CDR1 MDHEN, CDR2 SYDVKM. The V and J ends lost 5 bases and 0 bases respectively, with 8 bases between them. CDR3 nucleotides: TGTGCCAGCAGTCCCCTCAGCTCCTACAATGAGCAGTTCTTC. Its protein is CASSPLSSYNEQFF.

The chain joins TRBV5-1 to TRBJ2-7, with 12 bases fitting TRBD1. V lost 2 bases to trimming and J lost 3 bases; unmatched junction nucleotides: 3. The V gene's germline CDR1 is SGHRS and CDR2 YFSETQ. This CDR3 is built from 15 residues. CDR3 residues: CASSLGTGGLYEQYF. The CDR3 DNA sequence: TGCGCCAGCAGCTTAGGGACAGGGGGCCTCTACGAGCAGTACTTC.

The CDR3 sequence is CASSATGVDTQYF. In DNA form, the CDR3 reads TGCGCCAGCAGCGCGACAGGGGTAGATACGCAGTATTTT. The genes are TRBV5-1 and TRBJ2-3, with 8 bases lining up with TRBD1. The CDR3 is made up of 13 amino acids. The junction had 3 bases not matched to a gene; V was cut back by 4 bases and J by 5 bases. In germline, CDR1 is SGHRS, CDR2 YFSETQ. The full variable domain, completed using reference TRBV5-1 and TRBJ2-3, is KAGVTQTPRYLIKTRGQQVTLSCSPISGHRSVSWYQQTPGQGLQFLFEYFSETQRNKGNFPGRFSGRQFSNSRSEMNVSTLELGDSALYLCASSATGVDTQYFGPGTRLTVL.

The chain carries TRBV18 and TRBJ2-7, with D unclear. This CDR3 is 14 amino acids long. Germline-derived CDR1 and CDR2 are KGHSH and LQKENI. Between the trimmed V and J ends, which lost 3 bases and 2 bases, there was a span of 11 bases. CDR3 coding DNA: TGTGCCAGCTCACCTCCGGGCAACCCCTACGAGCAGTACTTC. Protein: CASSPPGNPYEQYF.

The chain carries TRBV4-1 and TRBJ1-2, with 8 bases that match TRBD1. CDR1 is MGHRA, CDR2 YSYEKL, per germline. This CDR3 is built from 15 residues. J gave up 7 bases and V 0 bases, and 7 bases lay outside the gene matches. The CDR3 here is CASSQDGQGAFGYTF. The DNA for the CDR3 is TGCGCCAGCAGCCAAGATGGGCAGGGGGCGTTTGGCTACACCTTC.